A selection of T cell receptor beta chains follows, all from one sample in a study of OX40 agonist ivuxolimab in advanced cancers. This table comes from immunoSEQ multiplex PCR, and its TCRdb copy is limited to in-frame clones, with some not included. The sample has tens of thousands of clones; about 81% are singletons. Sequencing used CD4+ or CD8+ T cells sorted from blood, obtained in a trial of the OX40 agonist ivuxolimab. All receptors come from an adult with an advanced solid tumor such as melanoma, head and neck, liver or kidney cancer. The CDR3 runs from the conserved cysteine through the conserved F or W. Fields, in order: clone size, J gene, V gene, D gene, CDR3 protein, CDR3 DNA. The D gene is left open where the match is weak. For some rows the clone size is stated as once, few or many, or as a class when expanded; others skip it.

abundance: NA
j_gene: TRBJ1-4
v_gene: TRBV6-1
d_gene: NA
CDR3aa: CASEPQGSMRKLFF
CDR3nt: TGTGCCAGTGAACCCCAGGGAAGTATGAGGAAACTGTTTTTT

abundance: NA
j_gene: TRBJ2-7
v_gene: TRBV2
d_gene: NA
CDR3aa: CASRREIVRSSYEQYF
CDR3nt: TGTGCCAGCAGGAGGGAAATAGTGCGGAGTTCCTACGAGCAGTACTTC

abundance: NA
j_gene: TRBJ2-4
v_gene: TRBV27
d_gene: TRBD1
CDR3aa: CASSLRTGTQPVQF
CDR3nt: TGTGCCAGCAGTTTAAGGACAGGGACACAACCCGTGCAATTC

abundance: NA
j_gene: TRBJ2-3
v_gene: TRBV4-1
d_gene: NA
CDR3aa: CASSQVDSTDTQYF
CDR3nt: TGCGCCAGCAGCCAAGTGGACAGCACAGATACGCAGTATTTT

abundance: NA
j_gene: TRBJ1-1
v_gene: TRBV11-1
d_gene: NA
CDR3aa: CASSLHPNTEAFF
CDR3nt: TGTGCCAGCAGCTTGCACCCGAACACTGAAGCTTTCTTT

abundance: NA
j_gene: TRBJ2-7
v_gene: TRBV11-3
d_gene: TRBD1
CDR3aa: CASSLEFHRDRIYYEQYF
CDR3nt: TGTGCCAGCAGCTTAGAGTTCCACCGGGACAGGATATACTACGAGCAGTACTTC

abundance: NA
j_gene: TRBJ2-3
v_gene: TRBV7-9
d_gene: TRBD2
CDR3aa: CASSLTGGSTDTQYF
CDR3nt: TGTGCCAGCAGCTTAACGGGAGGAAGCACAGATACGCAGTATTTT

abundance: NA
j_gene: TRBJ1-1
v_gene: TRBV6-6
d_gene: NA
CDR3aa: CAIRRAQNTEAFF
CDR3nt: TGTGCCATCCGCAGGGCCCAAAACACTGAAGCTTTCTTT

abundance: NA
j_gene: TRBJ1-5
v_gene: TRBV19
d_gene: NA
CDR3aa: CASSIAGERGQPQHF
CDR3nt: TGTGCCAGTAGTATAGCCGGGGAAAGAGGTCAGCCCCAGCATTTT

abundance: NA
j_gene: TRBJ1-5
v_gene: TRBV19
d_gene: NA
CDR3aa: CASSVERNQPQHF
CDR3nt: TGTGCCAGTAGTGTGGAGCGCAATCAGCCCCAGCATTTT

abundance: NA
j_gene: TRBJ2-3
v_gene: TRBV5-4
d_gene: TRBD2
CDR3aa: CASSASSGGTDTQYF
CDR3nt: TGTGCCAGCAGCGCCTCTAGCGGGGGCACAGATACGCAGTATTTT

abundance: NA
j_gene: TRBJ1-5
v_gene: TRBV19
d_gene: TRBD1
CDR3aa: CASHPRDRERQPQHF
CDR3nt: TGTGCCAGTCACCCCCGGGACAGGGAGCGTCAGCCCCAGCATTTT

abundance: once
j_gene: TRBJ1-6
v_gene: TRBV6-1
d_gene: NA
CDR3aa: CASTPGAYNSPLHF
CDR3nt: TGTGCCAGCACCCCAGGGGCCTATAATTCACCCCTCCACTTT

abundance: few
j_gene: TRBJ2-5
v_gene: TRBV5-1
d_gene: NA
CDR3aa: CASSLGSLVGETQYF
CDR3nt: TGCGCCAGCAGCTTGGGATCTCTAGTGGGAGAGACCCAGTACTTC

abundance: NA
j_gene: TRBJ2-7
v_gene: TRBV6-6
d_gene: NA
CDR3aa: CASRDRQYEQYF
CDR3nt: TGTGCCAGCAGAGATCGACAGTACGAGCAGTACTTC

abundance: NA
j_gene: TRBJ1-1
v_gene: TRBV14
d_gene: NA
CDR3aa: CASSRQGYTEAFF
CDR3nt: TGTGCCAGCAGCCGGCAGGGCTACACTGAAGCTTTCTTT

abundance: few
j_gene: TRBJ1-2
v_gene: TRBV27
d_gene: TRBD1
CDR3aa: CASTRSTGTGNGYGYTF
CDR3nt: TGTGCCAGCACCCGATCGACCGGGACAGGGAATGGCTATGGCTACACCTTC

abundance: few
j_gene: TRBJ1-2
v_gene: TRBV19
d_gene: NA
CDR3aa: CASSHPRGTSNYGYTF
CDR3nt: TGTGCCAGTAGTCACCCCCGCGGCACCTCTAACTATGGCTACACCTTC

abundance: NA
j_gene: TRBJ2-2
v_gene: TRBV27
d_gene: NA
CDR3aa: CASRTISQNTGELFF
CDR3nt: TGTGCCAGCAGGACCATAAGCCAGAACACCGGGGAGCTGTTTTTT

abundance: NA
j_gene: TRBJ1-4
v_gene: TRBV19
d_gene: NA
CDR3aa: CASSPTASNEKLFF
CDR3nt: TGTGCCAGTAGTCCGACAGCCTCTAATGAAAAACTGTTTTTT

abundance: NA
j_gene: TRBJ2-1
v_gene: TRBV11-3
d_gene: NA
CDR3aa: CASRNWETSNDEQFF
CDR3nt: TGTGCCAGCAGGAATTGGGAGACTAGTAACGATGAGCAGTTCTTC

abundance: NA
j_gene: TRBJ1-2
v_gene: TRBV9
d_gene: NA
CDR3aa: CASAAGWNYGYTF
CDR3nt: TGTGCCAGCGCTGCAGGGTGGAACTATGGCTACACCTTC

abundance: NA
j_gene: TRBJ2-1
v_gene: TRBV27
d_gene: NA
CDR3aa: CASSLTTHVNNEQFF
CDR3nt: TGTGCCAGCAGTCTAACTACACACGTCAACAATGAGCAGTTCTTC

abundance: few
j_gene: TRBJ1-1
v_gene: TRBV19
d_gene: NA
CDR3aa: CASSRDTRGTEAFF
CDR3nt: TGTGCCAGTAGTCGGGACACCCGGGGCACTGAAGCTTTCTTT

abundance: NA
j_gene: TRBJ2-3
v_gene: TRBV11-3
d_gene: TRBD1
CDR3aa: CASSLTAGQGAADTQYF
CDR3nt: TGTGCCAGCAGCTTAACGGCAGGGCAGGGGGCGGCAGATACGCAGTATTTT

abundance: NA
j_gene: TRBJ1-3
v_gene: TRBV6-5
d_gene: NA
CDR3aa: CASAGSKSSGNTIYF
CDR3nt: TGTGCCAGCGCAGGCTCAAAGAGCTCTGGAAACACCATATATTTT

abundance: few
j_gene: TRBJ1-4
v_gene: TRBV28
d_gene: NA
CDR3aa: CASSGRSGVATNEKLFF
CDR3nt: TGTGCCAGCAGCGGACGCTCAGGGGTTGCAACTAATGAAAAACTGTTTTTT

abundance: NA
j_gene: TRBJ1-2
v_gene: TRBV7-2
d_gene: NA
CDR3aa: CASSLFERGSGYTF
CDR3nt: TGTGCCAGCAGCTTATTTGAGCGGGGGAGCGGCTACACCTTC

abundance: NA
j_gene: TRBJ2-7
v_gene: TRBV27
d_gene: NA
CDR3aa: CASSASPEQYF
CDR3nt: TGTGCCAGCTCGGCTAGTCCCGAGCAGTACTTC

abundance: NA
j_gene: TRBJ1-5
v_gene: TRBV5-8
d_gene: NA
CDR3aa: CASSPLTTGTNQPQHF
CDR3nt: TGTGCCAGCAGCCCTCTGACGACCGGGACAAATCAGCCCCAGCATTTT

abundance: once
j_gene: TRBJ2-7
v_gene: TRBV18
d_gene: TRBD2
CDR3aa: CASSPYGRASYEQYF
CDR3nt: TGTGCCAGCTCACCTTACGGGAGGGCAAGCTACGAGCAGTACTTC

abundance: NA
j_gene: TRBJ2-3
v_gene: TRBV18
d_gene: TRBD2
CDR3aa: CASSPTGTRWRAVTDTQYF
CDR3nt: TGTGCCAGCTCACCAACCGGGACTAGATGGCGTGCGGTCACAGATACGCAGTATTTT

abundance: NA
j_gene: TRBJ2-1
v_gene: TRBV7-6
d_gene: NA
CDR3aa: CASSAWTSHEQFF
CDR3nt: TGTGCCAGCAGCGCTTGGACATCCCATGAGCAGTTCTTC

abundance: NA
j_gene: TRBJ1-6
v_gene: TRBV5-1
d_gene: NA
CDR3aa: CASSLEGTNSPLHF
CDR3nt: TGCGCCAGCAGCTTGGAGGGGACTAATTCACCCCTCCACTTT

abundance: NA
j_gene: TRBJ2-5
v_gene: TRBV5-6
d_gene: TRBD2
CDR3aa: CASSLGSGRSETQYF
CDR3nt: TGTGCCAGCAGCTTGGGGAGCGGGAGATCTGAGACCCAGTACTTC

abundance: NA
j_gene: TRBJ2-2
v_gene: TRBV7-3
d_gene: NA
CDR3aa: CASSLRDTGELFF
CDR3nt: TGTGCCAGCAGCTTACGGGACACCGGGGAGCTGTTTTTT

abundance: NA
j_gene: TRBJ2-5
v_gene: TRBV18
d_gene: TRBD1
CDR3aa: CASSHLRDRGADGETQYF
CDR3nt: TGTGCCAGCTCACACCTCCGGGACAGGGGGGCAGACGGAGAGACCCAGTACTTC

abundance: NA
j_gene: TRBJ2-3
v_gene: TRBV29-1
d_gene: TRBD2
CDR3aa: CSVGGRATRRDTQYF
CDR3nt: TGCAGCGTTGGGGGGAGGGCCACCCGCCGAGATACGCAGTATTTT

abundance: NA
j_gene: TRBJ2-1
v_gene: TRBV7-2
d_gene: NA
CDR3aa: CASSRTNEQFF
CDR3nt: TGTGCCAGCAGCAGGACCAATGAGCAGTTCTTC

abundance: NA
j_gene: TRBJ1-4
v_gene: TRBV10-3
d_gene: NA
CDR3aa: CAISEGSANEKLFF
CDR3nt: TGTGCCATCAGTGAGGGGTCGGCTAATGAAAAACTGTTTTTT

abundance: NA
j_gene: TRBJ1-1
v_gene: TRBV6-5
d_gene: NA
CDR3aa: CASSYLNTEAFF
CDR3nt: TGTGCCAGCAGTTACCTGAACACTGAAGCTTTCTTT

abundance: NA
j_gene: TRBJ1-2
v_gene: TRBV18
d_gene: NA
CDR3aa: CASSPQRGDTGYTF
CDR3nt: TGTGCCAGCTCACCGCAGCGGGGGGATACGGGCTACACCTTC

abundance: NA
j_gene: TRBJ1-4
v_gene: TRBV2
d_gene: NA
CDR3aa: CASSDRGIEKLFF
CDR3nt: TGTGCCAGCAGTGATCGGGGAATTGAAAAACTGTTTTTT

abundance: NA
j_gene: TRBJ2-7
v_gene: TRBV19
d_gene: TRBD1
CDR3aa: CASSPGQADYEQYF
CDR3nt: TGTGCCAGTAGTCCAGGACAGGCCGACTACGAGCAGTACTTC

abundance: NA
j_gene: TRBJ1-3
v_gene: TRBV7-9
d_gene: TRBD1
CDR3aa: CASTPTGVSGGNTIYF
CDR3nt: TGTGCCAGCACCCCGACAGGGGTAAGCGGTGGAAACACCATATATTTT

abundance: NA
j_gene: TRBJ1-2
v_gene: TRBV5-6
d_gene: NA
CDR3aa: CASSFRLALYGYTF
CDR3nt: TGTGCCAGCAGCTTCCGATTAGCCCTCTATGGCTACACCTTC

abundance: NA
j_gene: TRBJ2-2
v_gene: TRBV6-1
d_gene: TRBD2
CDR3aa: CASSGGLAGGRSTGELFF
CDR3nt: TGTGCCAGCAGTGGAGGACTAGCGGGGGGCCGGAGCACCGGGGAGCTGTTTTTT

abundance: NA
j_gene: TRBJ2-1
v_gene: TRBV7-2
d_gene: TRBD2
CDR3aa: CASIPGLAGYNEQFF
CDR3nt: TGTGCCAGCATCCCGGGACTAGCGGGATACAATGAGCAGTTCTTC

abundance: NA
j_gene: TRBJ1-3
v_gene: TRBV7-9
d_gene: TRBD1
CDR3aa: CASSLEGTAGNTIYF
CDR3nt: TGTGCCAGCAGCTTAGAGGGGACAGCTGGAAACACCATATATTTT

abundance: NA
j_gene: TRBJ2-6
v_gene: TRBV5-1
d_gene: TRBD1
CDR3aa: CASSDRDRGSSGANVLTF
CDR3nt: TGCGCCAGCAGCGACCGGGACAGGGGTTCCTCTGGGGCCAACGTCCTGACTTTC

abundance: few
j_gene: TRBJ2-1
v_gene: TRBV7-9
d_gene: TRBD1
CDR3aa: CASSLVSPTGDDEQFF
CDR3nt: TGTGCCAGCAGCTTAGTCTCCCCGACAGGGGACGATGAGCAGTTCTTC

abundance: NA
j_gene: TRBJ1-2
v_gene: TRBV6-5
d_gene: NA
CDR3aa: CASSSSGVDYGYTF
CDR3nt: TGTGCCAGCAGTAGTTCAGGGGTAGACTATGGCTACACCTTC

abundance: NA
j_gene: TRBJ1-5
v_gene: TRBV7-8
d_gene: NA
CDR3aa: CASSPWGGGQVQPQHF
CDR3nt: TGTGCCAGCAGCCCTTGGGGGGGCGGGCAAGTTCAGCCCCAGCATTTT